The 22 T cell receptor beta chains in this list originate from one sample, sequenced in a study of blood T cell repertoires in COVID-19. The assay was immunoSEQ multiplex PCR, and TCRdb's table has in-frame clones only and misses some. The table has some 21,000 clones, more than 80% seen once. Sequenced sample: peripheral blood. The receptors were gathered from a woman in her fifties or sixties with active COVID-19.

The chain couples TRBV19 to TRBJ2-7, with D hard to call. V gave up 10 bases and J gave up 1 base, with 14 bases separating them. This CDR3 is 13 amino acids long. Germline CDR1 is LNHDA and CDR2 is SQIVND (reference sequence). CDR3 sequence (DNA): TGTGCCACCTCACCACAGATTTCCTACGAGCAGTACTTC. Amino acid sequence: CATSPQISYEQYF.

The chain uses TRBV11-2 and TRBJ2-2; TRBD2 matches 10 bases. The V gene end was trimmed by 5 bases and the J gene end by 4 bases; junction bases not matched to a gene: 4. This CDR3 is built from 15 residues. Germline CDR1 reads SGHAT; CDR2 reads FQNNGV. The CDR3 here is CASSPRTSGTGELFF. The DNA of the CDR3 is TGTGCCAGCAGCCCCAGGACTAGCGGCACCGGGGAGCTGTTTTTT.

V gene TRBV19 combines with J gene TRBJ2-3; D gene unclear. Per the germline V gene, CDR1 is LNHDA and CDR2 is SQIVND (reference sequence). With 6 bases removed from V and 1 base from J, the gap between germline ends came to 14 bases. This CDR3 spans 15 amino acids. The CDR3 spells CASSQARSRTDTQYF. The CDR3 region has the DNA TGTGCCAGTAGCCAAGCGAGATCCCGCACAGATACGCAGTATTTT.

The chain combines TRBV2 with TRBJ2-3; 10 bases agree with TRBD2. CDR1 SNHLY and CDR2 FYNNEI come from the germline V gene. This CDR3 region has 15 residues. After removal of 3 bases from V and 3 bases from J, the junction contained 3 bases not matched to a gene. The CDR3 is CASSEGLAPTDTQYF. The CDR3 DNA reads TGTGCCAGCAGTGAGGGACTAGCGCCAACAGATACGCAGTATTTT.

The chain joins TRBV25-1 to TRBJ2-3; 13 positions match TRBD2. V shed 6 bases and J 2 bases; nucleotides not matched to a gene: 5. The CDR3 extends over 16 amino acids. Germline values: CDR1 MGHDK, CDR2 SYGVNS. Here the CDR3 reads CASREGTSGATDTQYF. CDR3 in DNA: TGTGCCAGCAGGGAGGGGACTAGCGGGGCCACAGATACGCAGTATTTT.

V is TRBV7-9 and J is TRBJ2-5; 7 nucleotides align to TRBD2. J lost 9 bases, V lost 5 bases, and 18 bases had no gene match. From germline, CDR1 is SEHNR and CDR2 FQNEAQ (reference sequence). The CDR3 runs 16 residues. The CDR3 loop reads CASSHGTTTTHMAQYF. The CDR3 bases are TGTGCCAGCAGCCACGGGACTACAACTACCCATATGGCCCAGTACTTC.

This rearrangement joins TRBV29-1 to TRBJ1-5; 8 nucleotides agree with TRBD1. The CDR3 loop spans 12 amino acids. The J segment lost 4 bases and the V segment lost 7 bases, leaving 3 bases of the junction unmatched. CDR1 and CDR2 (germline): SQVTM, ANQGSEA. CDR3 residues: CSGRTGNQPQHF. The CDR3 DNA reads TGCAGCGGCCGGACAGGGAATCAGCCCCAGCATTTT.

This rearrangement joins TRBV28 to TRBJ2-7, with D possibly matching TRBD2 (6 bases). V was cut by 3 bases and J by 0 bases, with 12 bases left in between. CDR1 is MDHEN and CDR2 is SYDVKM in the germline V gene. CDR3 length: 15 residues. The CDR3 region has the DNA TGTGCCAGCAGTTTTGGGAGGCTGAGCTCCTACGAGCAGTACTTC. It is translated as CASSFGRLSSYEQYF. Full variable domain (outside the CDR3, taken from reference TRBV28 and TRBJ2-7): DVKVTQSSRYLVKRTGEKVFLECVQDMDHENMFWYRQDPGLGLRLIYFSYDVKMKEKGDIPEGYSVSREKKERFSLILESASTNQTSMYLCASSFGRLSSYEQYFGPGTRLTVT.

The rearrangement uses TRBV5-1 and TRBJ2-1; TRBD2 matches at 10 bases. CDR1 is SGHRS and CDR2 is YFSETQ in the germline V gene. The CDR3 totals 16 residues. J was trimmed by 8 bases and V by 1 base; bases with no gene match: 9. The CDR3 reads CASSLTPSGRGDEQFF. In DNA, the CDR3 is TGCGCCAGCAGCTTGACCCCTAGCGGGAGAGGCGATGAGCAGTTCTTC.

The V gene is TRBV28, the J gene TRBJ1-2, with D possibly matching TRBD1 (6 bases). V lost 4 bases, J lost 3 bases, and 21 bases lay in between. The germline gives CDR1 MDHEN, CDR2 SYDVKM. The CDR3 consists of 17 residues. CDR3 region: CASSYGSGAGSDYGYTF. The CDR3 coding sequence is TGTGCCAGCAGTTATGGATCAGGGGCCGGTTCCGACTATGGCTACACCTTC.

The rearrangement joins TRBV28 to TRBJ2-5; 7 bases align to TRBD1. CDR1 is MDHEN and CDR2 is SYDVKM in the germline V gene. J was trimmed by 1 base and V by 7 bases; bases with no gene match: 6. The CDR3 contains 14 residues. The CDR3: CASNSGQLQETQYF. DNA of the CDR3: TGTGCCAGCAACTCGGGACAGCTCCAAGAGACCCAGTACTTC.

The genes are TRBV20-1 and TRBJ1-4; 7 bases are a match to TRBD1. Per germline, CDR1 DFQATT and CDR2 SNEGSKA (reference sequence). CDR3 length equals 14 residues. V shed 3 bases, J shed 4 bases, and the junction held 5 bases outside the gene matches. The CDR3 nucleotides read TGCAGTGCTAGTAGGGACAGCAATAATGAAAAACTGTTTTTT. Amino acids: CSASRDSNNEKLFF.

This chain joins TRBV5-1 and TRBJ2-3; the D gene is possibly TRBD2 (6 bases). This CDR3 spans 13 amino acids. CDR1 is SGHRS, CDR2 YFSETQ, per germline. Trimming pared 3 bases from V and 5 bases from J, leaving 10 bases between. The chain's CDR3 is CASSSGAGDTQYF. The DNA for the CDR3 is TGCGCCAGCAGCTCCGGAGCGGGAGATACGCAGTATTTT.

This clone was recorded a few times. At one of its ends the junction is not consistent with the germline gene, which may arise from a read error. The rearrangement links TRBV2 to TRBJ2-3, with 7 nucleotides matching TRBD1. This CDR3 has 13 amino acids. Germline V lookup: CDR1 SNHLY, CDR2 FYNNEI. CDR3 loop: CASGEAGGDAQYF. In nucleotides, the CDR3 is TGTGCCAGCGGAGAAGCAGGGGGAGATGCGCAGTATTTT.

The chain is built from TRBV3-1 (or the pseudogene TRBV3-2) and TRBJ2-1; D unresolved. The germline V and J ends were trimmed by 1 base and 4 bases, with 14 bases remaining between them. The CDR3 is made up of 16 amino acids. The germline V gene has CDR1 LGHDT and CDR2 YNNKEL (reference sequence). CDR3 sequence: CASSQVASTIYNEQFF. DNA of the CDR3: TGTGCCAGCAGCCAAGTGGCCTCTACTATTTACAATGAGCAGTTCTTC.

V and J are TRBV7-9 and TRBJ1-2; TRBD1 might be the D (5 bases). Trimming took off 5 bases at V and 2 bases at J, with 21 bases between the two ends. The CDR3 covers 17 residues. Germline V gene lookup returns CDR1 SEHNR and CDR2 FQNEAQ (reference sequence). The CDR3 sequence is CASSPPSGFEKNYGYTF. CDR3 sequence (DNA): TGTGCCAGCAGCCCCCCCTCAGGGTTCGAGAAAAACTATGGCTACACCTTC.

V gene TRBV27 combines with J gene TRBJ2-1; 9 positions agree with TRBD2. V was clipped by 5 bases and J by 7 bases; unmatched bases: 6. CDR1 is MNHEY and CDR2 is SMNVEV in the germline V gene (reference sequence). The CDR3 has 14 residues. CDR3 DNA: TGTGCCAGCAGTCCATGGCGGGAGGGAAATGAGCAGTTCTTC. Protein: CASSPWREGNEQFF.

The CDR3 spells CASSPAGTRGETQYF. The CDR3 coding sequence is TGTGCCAGTAGTCCCGCCGGGACTAGAGGTGAGACCCAGTACTTC. V is TRBV19 and J is TRBJ2-5; TRBD2 matches 8 bases. V was clipped by 5 bases and J by 5 bases; unmatched bases: 10. This CDR3 has 15 amino acids. Germline CDR1 and CDR2: LNHDA and SQIVND (reference sequence). The variable domain in full, completed from reference TRBV19 and TRBJ2-5, reads DGGITQSPKYLFRKEGQNVTLSCEQNLNHDAMYWYRQDPGQGLRLIYYSQIVNDFQKGDIAEGYSVSREKKESFPLTVTSAQKNPTAFYLCASSPAGTRGETQYFGPGTRLLVL.

The V gene is TRBV5-1, the J gene TRBJ2-7, with D unresolved. Trimming left V 1 base short and J 1 base short, with 12 bases between. The CDR3 contains 15 residues. Germline lookup yields CDR1 SGHRS and CDR2 YFSETQ. In DNA form, the CDR3 reads TGCGCCAGCAGCTTGTCGGGTTCGGTGTCCTACGAGCAGTACTTC. Encoded protein: CASSLSGSVSYEQYF.

The chain joins TRBV6-5 to TRBJ1-3; D ambiguous. Trimming shortened V by 0 bases and J by 0 bases, and 6 bases separated the two germline ends. The germline gives CDR1 MNHEY, CDR2 SVGAGI. CDR3 size: 15 residues. The CDR3 here is CASSYSRASGNTIYF. CDR3 nucleotide sequence: TGTGCCAGCAGTTACTCGAGGGCCTCTGGAAACACCATATATTTT.

The chain uses TRBV2 and TRBJ2-7; 9 bases match TRBD2. The CDR3 runs 13 residues. Germline V gene data show CDR1 as SNHLY and CDR2 as FYNNEI. V was clipped by 7 bases and J by 1 base; unmatched bases: 2. The DNA for the CDR3 is TGTGCCAGCACCAGCGGGAGGTCCTACGAGCAGTACTTC. This translates into CASTSGRSYEQYF.

The J gene is TRBJ1-2, the V gene TRBV20-1; D gene unclear. CDR1 and CDR2 (germline): DFQATT, SNEGSKA (reference sequence). The CDR3 is 11 amino acids. V gave up 6 bases and J gave up 11 bases, with 16 bases separating them. This CDR3 is CSAVAGIGYTF. The CDR3 bases are TGCAGTGCAGTGGCGGGGATTGGGTACACCTTC.